One sample yielded the 19 T cell receptor beta chains listed below, sequenced in a study of CD8 T cells in ankylosing spondylitis. MiXCR was run by TCRdb on the 5' RACE reads, yielding one entry per CDR3 protein. This table holds 200,000 to 300,000 distinct CDR3 sequences, about 24% found once. Sequenced: blood, either unsorted or a sorted T cell fraction (not recorded which). Receptors were obtained from a male donor with ankylosing spondylitis or in good health (not recorded which).

This clonotype was seen a few times. The chain joins TRBV7-2 to TRBJ2-1; D gene ambiguous. The CDR3 has 15 amino acids. Trimming removed 3 bases at V and 0 bases at J, with 9 bases between. The V gene's germline CDR1 is SGHTA and CDR2 FQGNSA. CDR3 DNA sequence: TGTGCCAGCAGCTTCGGGCCGAGCTCCTACAATGAGCAGTTCTTC. Translation gives CASSFGPSSYNEQFF.

This clonotype has ten or more counts. The chain links TRBV6-1 to TRBJ2-1, with TRBD1 identical over 9 bases. CDR1 and CDR2 from the germline V gene are MNHNS and SASEGT. The V segment lost 7 bases and the J segment 7 bases; nucleotides outside the gene matches: 5. The CDR3 totals 13 residues. In DNA form, the CDR3 reads TGTGCCAGCATCGGGACAGGGTTAAATGAGCAGTTCTTC. This encodes CASIGTGLNEQFF.

This clonotype has ten or more counts. The chain joins TRBV7-3 to TRBJ2-1, with a tentative D call TRBD1 (5 bases). Germline values: CDR1 SGHTA, CDR2 FQGTGA. V was clipped by 2 bases and J by 6 bases, with 11 bases between them. CDR3 size: 14 residues. This CDR3 reads CASSLRTKSNEQFF. The DNA for the CDR3 is TGTGCCAGCAGCTTACGGACAAAGAGCAATGAGCAGTTCTTC.

This clonotype was counted at least ten times. The chain links TRBV20-1 to TRBJ2-7; D unclear. This CDR3 comprises 12 residues. Trimming took 2 bases from V and 4 from J, leaving 9 bases between them. Germline lookup yields CDR1 DFQATT and CDR2 SNEGSKA (reference sequence). CDR3 sequence reads: CSARTFEYEQYF. CDR3 DNA sequence: TGCAGTGCTAGAACGTTTGAGTACGAGCAGTACTTC.

The chain links TRBV20-1 to TRBJ2-1, with D uncertain. V shed 6 bases and J shed 9 bases, with 12 bases lying between them. Germline-derived CDR1 and CDR2 are DFQATT and SNEGSKA (reference sequence). The CDR3 is 11 residues long. The CDR3 DNA follows: TGCAGTGCCGAAGGGAAGGCTGAGCAGTTCTTC. Its translation: CSAEGKAEQFF.

Points on this clonotype: The germline gene is not matched at one end of the junction; a read error may be the cause. The J gene is TRBJ2-7, the V gene TRBV29-1, with 8 bases matching TRBD1. CDR1 is SQVTM and CDR2 is ANQGSEA in the germline V gene. CDR3 length equals 13 residues. Here the CDR3 DNA reads TGCAGCGTTCTTCCAGGGGGCTCCCACGAGCAGTACTTC. Translating gives CSVLPGGSHEQYF.

This chain connects TRBV18 to TRBJ1-1; perhaps TRBD1 as D (6 bases). V gave up 0 bases and J gave up 0 bases, with 20 bases separating them. From germline, CDR1 is KGHSH and CDR2 LQKENI. The CDR3 spans 19 residues. This CDR3 reads CASSPPATGRRYMNTEAFF. The DNA for the CDR3 is TGTGCCAGCTCACCACCAGCTACAGGGCGCCGGTATATGAACACTGAAGCTTTCTTT.

This clonotype has at least ten counts. The rearrangement joins TRBV2 to TRBJ1-1; D is uncertain. The germline CDR1 and CDR2 sequences are SNHLY and FYNNEI. The CDR3 length is 12 residues. V was shortened by 4 bases and J by 2 bases, with 5 bases between the two germline ends. In DNA form, the CDR3 reads TGTGCCAGCAGTGTAGGTAACACTGAAGCTTTCTTT. Its protein product is CASSVGNTEAFF.

There are a few counts of this clonotype. The rearrangement uses TRBV5-1 and TRBJ2-1, with TRBD2 as a possible D gene (7 bases). Deletions cut 4 bases from V and 5 bases from J, with 22 bases between. The CDR3 extends over 17 amino acids. Germline loops: CDR1 SGHRS, CDR2 YFSETQ. CDR3 nucleotides: TGCGCCAGCAGCCCCAACCCAGGCGGCGGGGGCCACAATGAGCAGTTCTTC. Amino acid sequence: CASSPNPGGGGHNEQFF. The full variable domain, in which reference TRBV5-1 and TRBJ2-1 provide the parts outside the CDR3, is KAGVTQTPRYLIKTRGQQVTLSCSPISGHRSVSWYQQTPGQGLQFLFEYFSETQRNKGNFPGRFSGRQFSNSRSEMNVSTLELGDSALYLCASSPNPGGGGHNEQFFGPGTRLTVL.

There are a few counts of this clonotype. The V gene is TRBV12-3 or TRBV12-4, the J gene TRBJ2-3, with a tentative D call TRBD2 (5 bases). This CDR3 has 16 amino acids. Trimming took 1 base from V and 0 from J, leaving 11 bases between them. CDR3 bases: TGTGCCAGCAGTTTAGGAGGGAAGGCTAGCACAGATACGCAGTATTTT. Protein product: CASSLGGKASTDTQYF.

This clonotype showed up just a few times. The chain uses TRBV20-1 and TRBJ2-7, with unresolved D. The V gene's germline CDR1 is DFQATT and CDR2 SNEGSKA (reference sequence). Trimming stripped 2 bases from V and 1 base from J, with 6 bases between. The CDR3 runs to 12 residues. This CDR3 is CSARRVSYEQYF. CDR3 in DNA: TGCAGTGCTAGACGGGTGTCCTACGAGCAGTACTTC.

The V call is TRBV28, the J call TRBJ2-7, with D possibly being TRBD2 (6 bases). The CDR3 covers 12 residues. The germline V and J ends were trimmed by 8 bases and 3 bases, with 11 bases remaining between them. Germline assignment: CDR1 MDHEN and CDR2 SYDVKM. The DNA of the CDR3 is TGTGCCAGCGGGACTCAACGCTACGAGCAGTACTTC. Amino acid sequence: CASGTQRYEQYF.

This clonotype appeared a few times. The chain couples TRBV6-1 to TRBJ2-2; weak D call: TRBD2 (6 bases). Germline V gene sequence: CDR1 MNHNS, CDR2 SASEGT. The length of the CDR3 is 15 residues. V gave up 7 bases and J gave up 3 bases, with 15 bases separating them. The CDR3 coding sequence is TGTGCCAGCAAAGCCACCGGGAGCGACACCGGGGAGCTGTTTTTT. Residues: CASKATGSDTGELFF.

This clonotype appeared many times. V and J are TRBV20-1 and TRBJ2-3; possible D gene TRBD2, 6 bases. Trimming left V 2 bases short and J 1 base short, with 16 bases between. Germline CDR1 is DFQATT and CDR2 is SNEGSKA (reference sequence). This CDR3 has 16 amino acids. The CDR3 DNA is TGCAGTGCTAGAAGGTGGCCAGGAGGGGGCACAGATACGCAGTATTTT. Residues: CSARRWPGGGTDTQYF.

CDR3 loop: CSARIGGWLETQYF. The CDR3 nucleotides are TGCAGTGCTAGAATCGGGGGGTGGCTCGAGACCCAGTACTTC. The chain employs TRBV20-1 and TRBJ2-5; 7 positions agree with TRBD2. This CDR3 region has 14 residues. V lost 2 bases and J lost 5; bases outside the gene matches: 8. Germline lookup yields CDR1 DFQATT and CDR2 SNEGSKA (reference sequence).

The chain combines TRBV19 with TRBJ2-5; TRBD2 agrees at 13 bases. Trimming took 6 bases from V and 7 from J; bases not matched to a gene: 8. The CDR3 extends over 15 amino acids. Per the germline V gene, CDR1 is LNHDA and CDR2 is SQIVND (reference sequence). The CDR3 DNA sequence: TGTGCCAGTAGAAGGACTAGCGGGAGAGGTTGGACCCAGTACTTC. This translates into CASRRTSGRGWTQYF.

This clonotype was counted once. The gene calls are TRBV6-5 and TRBJ1-2; D is ambiguous. The length of the CDR3 is 15 residues. CDR1 and CDR2 (germline): MNHEY, SVGAGI. With 0 bases removed from V and 2 bases from J, the gap between germline ends came to 10 bases. The CDR3 here is CASSYSRQTNYGYTF. The CDR3, as DNA: TGTGCCAGCAGTTACTCGCGGCAGACCAACTATGGCTACACCTTC.

This clonotype has at least ten counts. This sequence joins TRBV7-9 and TRBJ1-5; TRBD1 agrees at 7 bases. Germline CDR1 is SEHNR and CDR2 is FQNEAQ (reference sequence). This CDR3 is 14 amino acids long. The ends lost 4 bases at V and 6 bases at J; junction bases unmatched: 6. The CDR3 DNA follows: TGTGCCAGCAGCTCCGATGGACAGGTTCAGCCCCAGCATTTT. Amino acids: CASSSDGQVQPQHF.

The chain employs TRBV2 and TRBJ2-4; tentative D call: TRBD2 (6 bases). The CDR3 is 13 amino acids. Germline values: CDR1 SNHLY, CDR2 FYNNEI. V was trimmed by 3 bases and J by 8 bases, leaving 11 bases between them. The CDR3 sequence is CASSDGRRDIQYF. DNA for the CDR3: TGTGCCAGCAGTGATGGTAGGAGGGACATTCAGTACTTC.